The TCR beta chain under discussion was sequenced for a study of blood T cell repertoires in COVID-19. Cohort assignment relied on participant-reported clinical history. Data came from immunoSEQ multiplex PCR; TCRdb stores just in-frame clones and leaves some out. Of just over 300,000 clones listed, roughly 89% were seen once; the top ten hold 3.5% to 4.5%. Germline CDR1 is LNHDA and CDR2 is SQIVND (reference sequence). The V gene lost 2 bases and the J gene lost 7 bases, with 14 bases spanning the gap. CDR3 size: 14 residues. This clone came up a few times. The rearrangement links TRBV19 to TRBJ1-2, with D perhaps TRBD1 (6 bases). This TCR came from a woman between 18 and 29 years old with acute COVID-19. The sequencing sample was made of PBMCs or T cells enriched from blood (not recorded which). CDR3 bases: TGTGCCAGTAGTATAATAGGGGGATCAAGTGGCTACACCTTC. It is translated as CASSIIGGSSGYTF.